The 31 T cell receptor beta chains listed next were all sequenced from one sample in a study of T cell responses to AZD1222 COVID-19 vaccine. TCRdb keeps only in-frame clones here, not all; method: immunoSEQ multiplex PCR. The table includes approximately 120,000 clones, more than 70% detected once. Source: peripheral blood, taken on day 0 of AZD1222 vaccination. Receptors were obtained from an adult in good health.

The CDR3 is CATSKGDRDKEQYF. The CDR3 DNA follows: TGTGCCACCAGTAAGGGGGACAGGGATAAAGAGCAGTACTTC. The V and J genes are TRBV24-1 and TRBJ2-7; 9 bases match TRBD1. J was trimmed by 7 bases and V by 6 bases; bases with no gene match: 9. Per germline, CDR1 KGHDR and CDR2 SFDVKD. This CDR3 has 14 residues.

The V call is TRBV11-3, the J call TRBJ2-5; TRBD1 is a possible D gene (6 bases). Germline CDR1 is SGHNT and CDR2 is YENEEA. This CDR3 has 14 residues. V shed 0 bases and J shed 4 bases, with 9 bases lying between them. The CDR3 region is CASSLDPRGETQYF. Here the CDR3 DNA reads TGTGCCAGCAGCTTAGACCCCAGGGGAGAGACCCAGTACTTC.

This clone appeared a few times. This chain uses TRBV15 with TRBJ2-7; 7 bases align to TRBD1. The CDR3 is 14 amino acids. Trimming took 7 bases from V and 3 from J; bases not matched to a gene: 9. From germline, CDR1 is LNHNV and CDR2 YYDKDF (reference sequence). DNA for the CDR3: TGTGCCACCAAAGACAGGGCTGGTAGCTACGAGCAGTACTTC. Residues: CATKDRAGSYEQYF.

J is TRBJ2-5 and V is TRBV5-1; tentative D call: TRBD2 (6 bases). Deletions cut 6 bases from V and 2 bases from J, with 14 bases between. This CDR3 contains 14 residues. Germline V gene data show CDR1 as SGHRS and CDR2 as YFSETQ. CDR3 sequence (DNA): TGCGCCAGCACCCCCCTGGCGGGGCAAGAGACCCAGTACTTC. Amino acids: CASTPLAGQETQYF.

This rearrangement joins TRBV7-9 to TRBJ1-3, with 7 bases lining up with TRBD1. CDR3 length: 16 residues. Germline V CDR1 and CDR2: SEHNR, FQNEAQ (reference sequence). V lost 5 bases, J lost 1 base, and 8 bases stayed unmatched. CDR3 loop: CASSNRTGQSGNTIYF. CDR3 coding DNA: TGTGCCAGCAGCAACAGGACAGGCCAGTCTGGAAACACCATATATTTT.

The CDR3 sequence is CSGSNAGELFF. The CDR3 bases are TGCAGCGGATCCAACGCCGGGGAGCTGTTTTTT. The chain uses TRBV29-1 and TRBJ2-2; unclear D gene. The CDR3 covers 11 residues. Germline-derived CDR1 and CDR2 are SQVTM and ANQGSEA. Trimming pared 7 bases from V and 6 bases from J, leaving 9 bases between.

This clone was seen a single time. The V call is TRBV6-6, the J call TRBJ2-4; 7 bases match TRBD2. J gave up 6 bases and V 3 bases, and 11 bases lay outside the gene matches. CDR3 size: 16 residues. Per the germline V gene, CDR1 is MNHNY and CDR2 is SVGAGI (reference sequence). The CDR3 nucleotides read TGTGCCAGCAGTTATGTGGCAGGAGCGGGGAGAAACATTCAGTACTTC. It encodes CASSYVAGAGRNIQYF.

J is TRBJ2-7 and V is TRBV7-6; D is unclear. V gave up 5 bases and J gave up 0 bases, with 8 bases separating them. The germline CDR1 and CDR2 sequences are SGHVS and FNYEAQ. This CDR3 contains 13 residues. The CDR3 spells CASSADNSYEQYF. The CDR3 nucleotides read TGTGCCAGCAGCGCCGACAACTCCTACGAGCAGTACTTC.

The V call is TRBV23-1, the J call TRBJ2-1; 12 bases fit TRBD2. TRBV23-1 belongs to the ORF category, with a function that is uncertain. The CDR3 spans 18 residues. With V trimmed by 2 bases and J by 1 base, 6 bases remained unmatched. CDR3 nucleotide sequence: TGCGCCAGCAGTCAAATAAGACTAGCGGGAGAATCCTACAATGAGCAGTTCTTC. Its protein product is CASSQIRLAGESYNEQFF.

The chain joins TRBV27 to TRBJ2-4; 7 bases align to TRBD1. The CDR3 totals 16 residues. J was trimmed by 9 bases and V by 0 bases; bases with no gene match: 11. Germline-derived CDR1 and CDR2 are MNHEY and SMNVEV (reference sequence). In DNA, the CDR3 is TGTGCCAGCAGTTTATCGACAGGGATGGCGTCGGGCATTCAGTACTTC. Its protein product is CASSLSTGMASGIQYF.

This clone was detected only once. The J gene is TRBJ1-2, the V gene TRBV12-3 or TRBV12-4; D is unresolved. The ends were cut back, 1 base at V and 2 bases at J, with 5 bases in the middle. CDR3 size: 13 residues. DNA for the CDR3: TGTGCCAGCAGTTTAGTTCAGAACTATGGCTACACCTTC. Its translation is CASSLVQNYGYTF.

J is TRBJ2-2 and V is TRBV27; 10 bases are a match to TRBD2. The V segment lost 8 bases and the J segment 8 bases; nucleotides outside the gene matches: 14. Per the germline V gene, CDR1 is MNHEY and CDR2 is SMNVEV (reference sequence). This CDR3 spans 16 amino acids. CDR3 coding DNA: TGTGCCAGCTCCGAAGGCGGACTAGCGGAGGGGGGGGAGCTGTTTTTT. Translating gives CASSEGGLAEGGELFF.

Worth noting for this clone: Other DNA sequences in the sample encode the same CDR3. The chain links TRBV14 to TRBJ1-5, with D hard to call. The CDR3 length is 12 residues. Trimming took off 1 base at V and 6 bases at J, with 4 bases between the two ends. Germline CDR1 reads SGHDN; CDR2 reads FVKESK. In DNA, the CDR3 is TGTGCCAGCAGCCAAGTTGGTCAGCCCCAGCATTTT. It encodes CASSQVGQPQHF.

CDR3: CASSLRTSGYNEQFF. The CDR3 DNA sequence: TGTGCCAGCAGCCTCAGGACTAGCGGTTACAATGAGCAGTTCTTC. The J gene is TRBJ2-1, the V gene TRBV6-5; 10 bases match TRBD2. CDR3 length: 15 residues. Germline V lookup: CDR1 MNHEY, CDR2 SVGAGI. Losses at the gene ends were 6 bases for V and 4 bases for J; bases not matched to a gene: 6.

V gene TRBV19 combines with J gene TRBJ1-1; no clear D. The CDR3 is 13 residues long. Trimming removed 5 bases from V and 1 base from J, with 8 bases in between. Germline CDR1 and CDR2: LNHDA and SQIVND (reference sequence). The CDR3 sequence: CASSPRPNTEAFF. CDR3 nucleotides: TGTGCCAGTAGTCCCAGACCGAACACTGAAGCTTTCTTT.

This clone has a single count. This chain joins TRBV5-4 and TRBJ2-5; D not certain. The CDR3 extends over 11 amino acids. CDR1 and CDR2 from the germline V gene are SGHNT and YYREEE (reference sequence). V was clipped by 0 bases and J by 3 bases, with 0 bases between them. CDR3: CASSLEETQYF. CDR3 nucleotide sequence: TGTGCCAGCAGCTTGGAAGAGACCCAGTACTTC.

The V call is TRBV6-2 or TRBV6-3, the J call TRBJ2-1, with no clear D. There are 13 residues in the CDR3. Between the trimmed V and J ends, which lost 6 bases and 7 bases, there was a span of 13 bases. Germline assignment: CDR1 MNHEY and CDR2 SVGEGT. In nucleotides, the CDR3 is TGTGCCAGCAGCCCCTTCCTGTTGAATGAGCAGTTCTTC. This translates into CASSPFLLNEQFF.

The rearrangement links TRBV7-3 to TRBJ1-1, with a possible D match to TRBD1 (5 bases). CDR1 and CDR2 from the germline V gene are SGHTA and FQGTGA. This CDR3 is 13 amino acids long. The V and J ends lost 4 bases and 5 bases respectively, with 11 bases between them. The DNA for the CDR3 is TGTGCCAGCAGCTCCAGGGAGGGGACTGAAGCTTTCTTT. Amino acids: CASSSREGTEAFF.

V is TRBV27 and J is TRBJ2-7, with 10 bases aligning to TRBD1. The junction had 11 bases not matched to a gene; V was cut back by 5 bases and J by 4 bases. Germline assignment: CDR1 MNHEY and CDR2 SMNVEV (reference sequence). This CDR3 region has 16 residues. The DNA for the CDR3 is TGTGCCAGCAGTATCCAAGGACAGGGGGGGGCTTACGAGCAGTACTTC. It yields the protein CASSIQGQGGAYEQYF.

The chain links TRBV20-1 to TRBJ2-7; 8 bases agree with TRBD2. Germline trimming cut 3 bases from V and 2 bases from J; bases unmatched to any gene: 9. CDR3 length equals 15 residues. Per the germline V gene, CDR1 is DFQATT and CDR2 is SNEGSKA (reference sequence). CDR3 nucleotide sequence: TGCAGTGCTAGTCGAGGCGGGAGGTCCACCTACGAGCAGTACTTC. It codes for CSASRGGRSTYEQYF.

The J gene is TRBJ2-1, the V gene TRBV14; the match to TRBD2 covers 9 bases. The V gene end was trimmed by 4 bases and the J gene end by 7 bases; junction bases not matched to a gene: 17. The CDR3 loop spans 18 amino acids. From germline, CDR1 is SGHDN and CDR2 FVKESK. The CDR3 DNA reads TGTGCCAGCAGCCCCGTCAGTGGGGTAGCGGGAGCTGGGAATGAGCAGTTCTTC. Its translation: CASSPVSGVAGAGNEQFF.

The chain joins TRBV6-4 to TRBJ2-1; D remains unclear. Germline CDR1 and CDR2: MRHNA and SNTAGT. V was clipped by 0 bases and J by 0 bases, with 9 bases between them. The CDR3 is 16 amino acids. The DNA of the CDR3 is TGTGCCAGCAGTGACTCAGGGCAAAGCTCCTACAATGAGCAGTTCTTC. Translated, it gives CASSDSGQSSYNEQFF.

The chain uses TRBV19 and TRBJ1-5; D call uncertain. The CDR3 runs to 14 residues. Trimming took off 3 bases at V and 9 bases at J, with 15 bases between the two ends. Per germline, CDR1 LNHDA and CDR2 SQIVND (reference sequence). As DNA, the CDR3 is TGTGCCAGTAGTATTCCGACCGTGCCAAGGCCCCAGCATTTT. This encodes CASSIPTVPRPQHF. Full variable domain (rest looked up from reference TRBV19 and TRBJ1-5): DGGITQSPKYLFRKEGQNVTLSCEQNLNHDAMYWYRQDPGQGLRLIYYSQIVNDFQKGDIAEGYSVSREKKESFPLTVTSAQKNPTAFYLCASSIPTVPRPQHFGDGTRLSIL.

This chain links TRBV6-5 with TRBJ2-7, with 7 bases identical to TRBD1. The CDR3 spans 14 residues. Germline V gene data show CDR1 as MNHEY and CDR2 as SVGAGI. V shed 6 bases, J shed 6 bases, and the junction held 11 bases outside the gene matches. CDR3 in amino acids: CASRAGQVVVEQYF. CDR3 sequence (DNA): TGTGCCAGCAGGGCAGGACAGGTGGTGGTCGAGCAGTACTTC.

The CDR3 nucleotides read TGTGCCAGCAGGCCGGAATTCGGGACGGAGGGATCCTACGAGCAGTACTTC. Its protein product is CASRPEFGTEGSYEQYF. The chain joins TRBV7-9 to TRBJ2-7; possibly TRBD2 for D (6 bases). Between the trimmed V and J ends, which lost 6 bases and 1 base, there was a span of 22 bases. The CDR3 sequence is 17 residues long. Per the germline V gene, CDR1 is SEHNR and CDR2 is FQNEAQ (reference sequence).

V gene TRBV24-1 combines with J gene TRBJ2-3, with 10 bases aligning to TRBD2. V lost 4 bases, J lost 4 bases, and 13 bases stayed unmatched. There are 18 residues in the CDR3. The germline CDR1 and CDR2 sequences are KGHDR and SFDVKD. The CDR3 loop reads CATSEDGGLASTPDTQYF. The CDR3 DNA sequence: TGTGCCACCAGTGAGGACGGGGGACTAGCGTCTACCCCAGATACGCAGTATTTT.

This clone has only a few counts. The rearrangement joins TRBV3-1 (or the pseudogene TRBV3-2) to TRBJ2-7, with D tentatively TRBD1 (5 bases). This CDR3 comprises 13 residues. Trimming took 4 bases from V and 6 from J, leaving 13 bases between them. The germline V gene encodes CDR1 LGHDT and CDR2 YNNKEL (reference sequence). CDR3 in DNA: TGTGCCAGCAGCCTGCAGGGTCCGGCCGAGCAGTACTTC. Protein sequence: CASSLQGPAEQYF.

The chain links TRBV7-9 to TRBJ2-7; D gene ambiguous. The CDR3 is made up of 12 amino acids. The ends were cut back, 5 bases at V and 6 bases at J, with 11 bases in the middle. CDR1 and CDR2 (germline): SEHNR, FQNEAQ (reference sequence). The CDR3 bases are TGTGCCAGCAGCCCGTACGACCGCGAGCAGTACTTC. Protein sequence: CASSPYDREQYF.

The CDR3 sequence is CASTPRGGSTDTQYF. CDR3 DNA: TGTGCCAGCACCCCGCGGGGCGGTAGCACAGATACGCAGTATTTT. The chain carries TRBV25-1 and TRBJ2-3; D may be TRBD2 (6 bases). CDR3 length equals 15 residues. Germline CDR1 and CDR2: MGHDK and SYGVNS. V lost 7 bases and J lost 0, with 14 bases in between.

The chain is built from TRBV19 and TRBJ1-1; 12 bases are a match to TRBD1. Per the germline V gene, CDR1 is LNHDA and CDR2 is SQIVND (reference sequence). The CDR3 runs 15 residues. The V segment lost 3 bases and the J segment 7 bases; nucleotides outside the gene matches: 6. The CDR3 DNA is TGTGCCAGTAGTATGGGGGACAGGGGGCGTAATGAAGCTTTCTTT. Translating gives CASSMGDRGRNEAFF.

CDR3 nucleotide sequence: TGTGCCAGCAGCCCGCCGCCGGGACAGGGTGCCGGGGAGCTGTTTTTT. Its translation: CASSPPPGQGAGELFF. The chain employs TRBV7-9 and TRBJ2-2, with 9 bases matching TRBD1. The CDR3 consists of 16 residues. Looked up from germline, CDR1 is SEHNR and CDR2 is FQNEAQ (reference sequence). J was trimmed by 6 bases and V by 5 bases; bases with no gene match: 10.